A selection of T cell receptor beta chains follows, all from one sample in a study of blood T cell repertoires in COVID-19. Clones were sequenced by immunoSEQ multiplex PCR, and TCRdb holds only the in-frame ones, with some missing. The sample lists around 260,000 clones, approximately 90% seen once, with around 0.8% in the top ten. Material: peripheral blood. The receptors originated from a man in his thirties or forties with acute or convalescent COVID-19. CDR3s include the opening cysteine and the closing phenylalanine or tryptophan. Fields, in order: D gene, V gene, J gene, clone size, CDR3 protein, CDR3 DNA. A D gene is named only where the DNA matches it firmly. Expanded clones get a size class; other rows say once, few or many, or leave the size out.

d_call: TRBD2
v_call: TRBV9
j_call: TRBJ2-3
clone_size: .
cdr3_aa: CASGGLAGKADTQYF
cdr3_nt: TGTGCCAGTGGAGGACTAGCGGGAAAAGCAGATACGCAGTATTTT

d_call: .
v_call: TRBV6-5
j_call: TRBJ1-5
clone_size: once
cdr3_aa: CASSPTANQPQHF
cdr3_nt: TGTGCCAGCAGTCCGACAGCCAATCAGCCCCAGCATTTT

d_call: .
v_call: TRBV5-1
j_call: TRBJ2-3
clone_size: .
cdr3_aa: CASSFKDSASTDTQYF
cdr3_nt: TGCGCCAGCAGCTTCAAGGACAGTGCTAGCACAGATACGCAGTATTTT

d_call: TRBD2
v_call: TRBV18
j_call: TRBJ2-7
clone_size: .
cdr3_aa: CASSPRSGGGYEQYF
cdr3_nt: TGTGCCAGCTCACCGAGATCAGGCGGGGGCTACGAGCAGTACTTC

d_call: TRBD2
v_call: TRBV7-6
j_call: TRBJ2-7
clone_size: .
cdr3_aa: CASSLRTSGGAGEQYF
cdr3_nt: TGTGCCAGCAGCCTAAGGACTAGCGGGGGGGCAGGGGAGCAGTACTTC

d_call: TRBD2
v_call: TRBV28
j_call: TRBJ2-7
clone_size: .
cdr3_aa: CASLSGGEGGYEQYF
cdr3_nt: TGTGCCAGCCTATCGGGAGGGGAAGGAGGCTACGAGCAGTACTTC

d_call: TRBD2
v_call: TRBV27
j_call: TRBJ2-1
clone_size: once
cdr3_aa: CASSSYSGGYNEQFF
cdr3_nt: TGTGCCAGCAGTTCCTATAGCGGGGGATACAATGAGCAGTTCTTC

d_call: .
v_call: TRBV21-1
j_call: TRBJ1-5
clone_size: .
cdr3_aa: CASKTTILGNQPQHF
cdr3_nt: TGTGCCAGCAAAACGACAATATTGGGCAATCAGCCCCAGCATTTT

d_call: TRBD1
v_call: TRBV12-3/TRBV12-4
j_call: TRBJ1-2
clone_size: once
cdr3_aa: CASSLGQGYTF
cdr3_nt: TGTGCCAGCAGTTTGGGACAGGGCTACACCTTC

d_call: .
v_call: TRBV11-1
j_call: TRBJ1-1
clone_size: .
cdr3_aa: CASEGRNTEAFF
cdr3_nt: TGTGCCAGCGAGGGCCGGAACACTGAAGCTTTCTTT

d_call: .
v_call: TRBV29-1
j_call: TRBJ1-5
clone_size: .
cdr3_aa: CSVAQGVNQPQHF
cdr3_nt: TGCAGCGTTGCCCAAGGGGTCAATCAGCCCCAGCATTTT

d_call: TRBD2
v_call: TRBV9
j_call: TRBJ2-3
clone_size: .
cdr3_aa: CASSVGLAGGPGSTDTQYF
cdr3_nt: TGTGCCAGCAGCGTAGGTCTAGCGGGGGGGCCGGGAAGCACAGATACGCAGTATTTT

d_call: .
v_call: TRBV18
j_call: TRBJ1-5
clone_size: once
cdr3_aa: CASSRGSGNQPQHF
cdr3_nt: TGTGCCAGCTCAAGGGGGAGTGGCAATCAGCCCCAGCATTTT